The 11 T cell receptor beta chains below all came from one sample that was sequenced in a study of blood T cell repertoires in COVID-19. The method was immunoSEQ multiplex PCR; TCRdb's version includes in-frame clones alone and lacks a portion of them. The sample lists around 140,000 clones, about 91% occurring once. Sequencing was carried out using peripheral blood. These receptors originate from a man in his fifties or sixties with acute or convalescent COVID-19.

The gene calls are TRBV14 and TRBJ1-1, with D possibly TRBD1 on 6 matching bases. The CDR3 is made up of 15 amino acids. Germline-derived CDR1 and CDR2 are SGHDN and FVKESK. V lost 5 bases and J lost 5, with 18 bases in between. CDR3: CASSNFWGGQTEAFF. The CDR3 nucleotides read TGTGCCAGCAGCAACTTCTGGGGGGGGCAAACTGAAGCTTTCTTT.

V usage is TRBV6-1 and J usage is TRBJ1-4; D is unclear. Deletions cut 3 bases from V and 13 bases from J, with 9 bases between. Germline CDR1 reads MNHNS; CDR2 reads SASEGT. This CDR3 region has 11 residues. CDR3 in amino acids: CASSETSRLFF. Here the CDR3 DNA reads TGTGCCAGCAGTGAGACAAGTAGACTGTTTTTT.

The DNA for the CDR3 is TGTGCCAGCAGGAGACAGGGGGTGTACGAGCAGTACTTC. Its protein is CASRRQGVYEQYF. The J gene is TRBJ2-7, the V gene TRBV28, with 9 bases matching TRBD1. The CDR3 contains 13 residues. J gave up 4 bases and V 6 bases, and 4 bases lay outside the gene matches. CDR1 is MDHEN, CDR2 SYDVKM, per germline.

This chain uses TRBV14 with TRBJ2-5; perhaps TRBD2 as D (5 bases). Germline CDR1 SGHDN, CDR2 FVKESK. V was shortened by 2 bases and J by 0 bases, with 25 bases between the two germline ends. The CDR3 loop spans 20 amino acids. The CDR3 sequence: CASSQRDSWPQPIYQETQYF. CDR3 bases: TGTGCCAGCAGCCAACGGGATTCGTGGCCACAACCTATTTACCAAGAGACCCAGTACTTC.

The CDR3 here is CASSPRESRLYSGNTIYF. CDR3 sequence (DNA): TGTGCCAGCAGTCCGAGGGAATCCCGGCTTTACTCTGGAAACACCATATATTTT. This chain connects TRBV7-6 to TRBJ1-3; no definite D call. The CDR3 is made up of 18 amino acids. V lost 6 bases and J lost 0, with 21 bases in between. In germline, CDR1 is SGHVS, CDR2 FNYEAQ.

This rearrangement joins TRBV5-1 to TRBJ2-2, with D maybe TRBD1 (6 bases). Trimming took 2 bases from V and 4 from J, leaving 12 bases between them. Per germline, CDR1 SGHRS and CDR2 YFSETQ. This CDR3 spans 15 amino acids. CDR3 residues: CASSLNLQGTGELFF. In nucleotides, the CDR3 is TGCGCCAGCAGCTTAAACCTACAGGGCACCGGGGAGCTGTTTTTT.

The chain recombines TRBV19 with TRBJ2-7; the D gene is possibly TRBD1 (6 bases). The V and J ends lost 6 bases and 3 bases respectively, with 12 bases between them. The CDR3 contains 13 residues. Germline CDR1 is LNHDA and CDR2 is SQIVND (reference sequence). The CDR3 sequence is CASSATGYYEQYF. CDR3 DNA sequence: TGTGCCAGTAGCGCGACAGGATACTACGAGCAGTACTTC. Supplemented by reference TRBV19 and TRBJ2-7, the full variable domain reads DGGITQSPKYLFRKEGQNVTLSCEQNLNHDAMYWYRQDPGQGLRLIYYSQIVNDFQKGDIAEGYSVSREKKESFPLTVTSAQKNPTAFYLCASSATGYYEQYFGPGTRLTVT.

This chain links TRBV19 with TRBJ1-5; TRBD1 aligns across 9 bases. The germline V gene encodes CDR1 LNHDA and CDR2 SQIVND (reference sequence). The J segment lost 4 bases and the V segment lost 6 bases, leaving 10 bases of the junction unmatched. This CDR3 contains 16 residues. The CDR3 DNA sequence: TGTGCCAGTAGCCTTTGGGGACAGGGAGAAAATCAGCCCCAGCATTTT. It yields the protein CASSLWGQGENQPQHF. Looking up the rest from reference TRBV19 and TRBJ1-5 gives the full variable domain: DGGITQSPKYLFRKEGQNVTLSCEQNLNHDAMYWYRQDPGQGLRLIYYSQIVNDFQKGDIAEGYSVSREKKESFPLTVTSAQKNPTAFYLCASSLWGQGENQPQHFGDGTRLSIL.

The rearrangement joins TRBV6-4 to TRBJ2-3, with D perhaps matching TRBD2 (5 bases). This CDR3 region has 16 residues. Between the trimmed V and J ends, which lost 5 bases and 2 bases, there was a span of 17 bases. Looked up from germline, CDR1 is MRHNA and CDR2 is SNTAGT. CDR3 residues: CASSKRSGPPTDTQYF. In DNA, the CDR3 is TGTGCCAGCAGTAAGCGGTCTGGACCTCCCACAGATACGCAGTATTTT.

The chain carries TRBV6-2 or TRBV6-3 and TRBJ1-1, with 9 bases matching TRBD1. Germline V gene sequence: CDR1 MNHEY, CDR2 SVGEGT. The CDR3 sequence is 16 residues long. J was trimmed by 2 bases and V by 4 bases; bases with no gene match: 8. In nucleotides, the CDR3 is TGTGCCAGCAGTTTGGCCGGGACAGGGAGAAACACTGAAGCTTTCTTT. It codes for CASSLAGTGRNTEAFF.

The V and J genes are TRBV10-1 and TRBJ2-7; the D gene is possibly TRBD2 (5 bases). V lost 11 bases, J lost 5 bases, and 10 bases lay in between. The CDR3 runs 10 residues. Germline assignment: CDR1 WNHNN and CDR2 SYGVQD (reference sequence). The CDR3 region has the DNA TGCGCCCGGGCCGGGGACGAGCAGTACTTC. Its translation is CARAGDEQYF.